Listed here are 12 T cell receptor beta chains from one sample, sequenced in a study of control samples from healthy donors and cancer patients. The data were produced by immunoSEQ multiplex PCR, yet TCRdb's version contains in-frame clones alone and is incomplete. Of about 150,000 clones in the sample, 93% are singletons; the top ten hold around 5.4%. The sequenced sample was blood. These receptors all come from a man between 18 and 35 years old in good health.

This clone was detected once. V gene TRBV27 combines with J gene TRBJ2-1; TRBD2 matches at 13 bases. The germline CDR1 and CDR2 sequences are MNHEY and SMNVEV (reference sequence). The CDR3 runs to 18 residues. The junction had 3 bases not matched to a gene; V was cut back by 0 bases and J by 1 base. Here the CDR3 DNA reads TGTGCCAGCAGTTTATCGGGACTAGCGGGATTGTCCTACAATGAGCAGTTCTTC. Amino acids: CASSLSGLAGLSYNEQFF.

The gene calls are TRBV3-1 (or the pseudogene TRBV3-2) and TRBJ2-3; the match to TRBD2 covers 10 bases. J gave up 3 bases and V 0 bases, and 6 bases lay outside the gene matches. CDR1 and CDR2 from the germline V gene are LGHDT and YNNKEL (reference sequence). The CDR3 runs 17 residues. As DNA, the CDR3 is TGTGCCAGCAGCCAAGAGAGTAGCGGGGGGTCAACAGATACGCAGTATTTT. Translation: CASSQESSGGSTDTQYF.

The gene calls are TRBV28 and TRBJ1-5; maybe TRBD1 (5 bases). Germline CDR1 is MDHEN and CDR2 is SYDVKM. Trimming cost V 6 bases and J 7 bases, with 16 bases left between them. CDR3 length: 14 amino acids. The CDR3 loop reads CASSLSGPRQPQHF. CDR3 DNA: TGTGCCAGCAGCCTCTCAGGGCCTAGACAGCCCCAGCATTTT.

The chain links TRBV18 to TRBJ1-1; TRBD1 matches 11 bases. V lost 4 bases to trimming and J lost 4 bases; unmatched junction nucleotides: 11. CDR3 size: 17 residues. Germline values: CDR1 KGHSH, CDR2 LQKENI. The CDR3 coding sequence is TGTGCCAGCTCACAGAGGACAGGGGGCGGGGGGGGCACTGAAGCTTTCTTT. Translation gives CASSQRTGGGGGTEAFF.

The V gene is TRBV6-5, the J gene TRBJ1-2; unclear D gene. CDR1 and CDR2 (germline): MNHEY, SVGAGI. There are 13 residues in the CDR3. V was pared by 3 bases and J by 6 bases, with 11 bases between. The CDR3 DNA reads TGTGCCAGCAGTTATAAGGGAGGGAATGGCTACACCTTC. It is translated as CASSYKGGNGYTF.

The chain uses TRBV5-1 and TRBJ2-1, with TRBD2 matching 7 bases. Germline V gives CDR1 SGHRS, CDR2 YFSETQ. CDR3 length: 15 residues. After removal of 4 bases from V and 9 bases from J, the junction contained 13 bases not matched to a gene. CDR3 sequence reads: CASSPLGGPVGEQFF. As DNA, the CDR3 is TGCGCCAGCAGCCCCTTGGGAGGGCCGGTGGGTGAGCAGTTCTTC.

This clone was counted once. This chain connects TRBV2 to TRBJ2-1; D remains ambiguous. The germline CDR1 and CDR2 sequences are SNHLY and FYNNEI. The CDR3 length is 13 residues. V was shortened by 6 bases and J by 6 bases, with 12 bases between the two germline ends. The CDR3: CASSLEQSNEQFF. CDR3 bases: TGTGCCAGCAGCTTAGAACAGAGCAATGAGCAGTTCTTC.

The rearrangement joins TRBV19 to TRBJ1-4; D gene ambiguous. Per germline, CDR1 LNHDA and CDR2 SQIVND (reference sequence). Trimming left V 10 bases short and J 7 bases short, with 13 bases between. This CDR3 has 12 residues. The CDR3 DNA reads as TGTGCCACCGCTCAAGCACGTGAAAAACTGTTTTTT. Translating it yields CATAQAREKLFF.

This clone appeared once. The chain uses TRBV4-3 and TRBJ2-3, with D perhaps matching TRBD2 (5 bases). CDR1 is LGHNA and CDR2 is YSLEER in the germline V gene. The CDR3 totals 14 residues. The V and J ends lost 7 bases and 5 bases respectively, with 16 bases between them. The CDR3 region is CASKGPREQDTQYF. The CDR3 DNA reads as TGCGCCAGCAAAGGGCCCCGGGAACAAGATACGCAGTATTTT.

V usage is TRBV9 and J usage is TRBJ2-1; weak D call: TRBD2 (6 bases). Trimming shortened V by 3 bases and J by 12 bases, and 13 bases separated the two germline ends. Looked up from germline, CDR1 is SGDLS and CDR2 is YYNGEE. The CDR3 loop spans 12 amino acids. CDR3 in amino acids: CASSAGSSGQFF. CDR3 DNA: TGTGCCAGCAGCGCAGGGAGTAGCGGGCAGTTCTTC. Complete variable domain (other parts from reference TRBV9 and TRBJ2-1): DSGVTQTPKHLITATGQRVTLRCSPRSGDLSVYWYQQSLDQGLQFLIQYYNGEERAKGNILERFSAQQFPDLHSELNLSSLELGDSALYFCASSAGSSGQFFGPGTRLTVL.

This chain connects TRBV11-2 to TRBJ1-6, with D perhaps matching TRBD1 (6 bases). The V end lost 0 bases, the J end lost 8 bases, and 14 bases lay between the germline ends. The CDR3 consists of 16 residues. The germline gives CDR1 SGHAT, CDR2 FQNNGV. CDR3 residues: CASSLDLQGFYSPLHF. CDR3 DNA sequence: TGTGCCAGCAGCTTAGATCTACAGGGATTTTATTCACCCCTCCACTTT.

J is TRBJ1-1 and V is TRBV29-1, with D possibly matching TRBD1 (6 bases). This CDR3 spans 13 amino acids. Germline CDR1 SQVTM, CDR2 ANQGSEA. V was pared by 4 bases and J by 1 base, with 10 bases between. The CDR3 nucleotides read TGCAGCGTTGCGAGGGGGGGGAACACTGAAGCTTTCTTT. Protein sequence: CSVARGGNTEAFF.